Each of the 8 T cell receptor beta chains below was sequenced from the same sample in a study of blood T cell repertoires in COVID-19. Profiling relied on immunoSEQ multiplex PCR, and the TCRdb table lists in-frame clones only, not all of them. Among under 20,000 clones, roughly 93% were seen once, and the ten largest hold more than 15%. The specimen was peripheral blood. Receptor source: a human donor in a cohort sampled during active COVID-19.

The chain employs TRBV28 and TRBJ1-3; D call uncertain. CDR1 and CDR2 from the germline V gene are MDHEN and SYDVKM. Trimming shortened V by 3 bases and J by 3 bases, and 9 bases separated the two germline ends. The CDR3 is 14 amino acids. The CDR3 nucleotides are TGTGCCAGCAGTTTCGGAGGAATTGGAAACACCATATATTTT. It specifies CASSFGGIGNTIYF.

This clone turned up a few times. The chain's CDR3 is CASSFRQAGHTEAFF. CDR3 DNA: TGTGCCAGCAGTTTCAGACAGGCTGGGCACACTGAAGCTTTCTTT. The chain is built from TRBV28 and TRBJ1-1, with a possible D match to TRBD1 (6 bases). V shed 3 bases and J shed 3 bases, with 14 bases lying between them. Germline V lookup: CDR1 MDHEN, CDR2 SYDVKM. This CDR3 is 15 amino acids long.

V gene TRBV9 combines with J gene TRBJ2-7; weak D call: TRBD1 (6 bases). Germline V gene data show CDR1 as SGDLS and CDR2 as YYNGEE. V was clipped by 0 bases and J by 5 bases, with 15 bases between them. This CDR3 region has 15 residues. CDR3 nucleotide sequence: TGTGCCAGCAGCGTAGCTGAGGGGGTCGGGAACGAGCAGTACTTC. The encoded protein is CASSVAEGVGNEQYF.

V gene TRBV29-1 combines with J gene TRBJ2-4; 11 bases agree with TRBD1. The CDR3 extends over 11 amino acids. Germline loops: CDR1 SQVTM, CDR2 ANQGSEA. The ends lost 7 bases at V and 10 bases at J; junction bases unmatched: 3. CDR3 coding DNA: TGCAGCGCGGGACAGGGGGGGATTCAGTACTTC. It yields the protein CSAGQGGIQYF.

The V gene is TRBV11-2, the J gene TRBJ2-7; possibly TRBD2 for D (5 bases). The V and J ends lost 0 bases and 2 bases respectively, with 8 bases between them. There are 14 residues in the CDR3. In germline, CDR1 is SGHAT, CDR2 FQNNGV. CDR3 coding DNA: TGTGCCAGCAGCTTAGAAGCGGTACCCTACGAGCAGTACTTC. Protein product: CASSLEAVPYEQYF. Full variable domain (outside the CDR3, taken from reference TRBV11-2 and TRBJ2-7): EAGVAQSPRYKIIEKRQSVAFWCNPISGHATLYWYQQILGQGPKLLIQFQNNGVVDDSQLPKDRFSAERLKGVDSTLKIQPAKLEDSAVYLCASSLEAVPYEQYFGPGTRLTVT.

This clone was detected once. The chain recombines TRBV19 with TRBJ2-2, with D perhaps TRBD2 (6 bases). With 5 bases removed from V and 2 bases from J, the gap between germline ends came to 24 bases. Germline values: CDR1 LNHDA, CDR2 SQIVND (reference sequence). There are 19 residues in the CDR3. The CDR3 sequence: CASSYAPAGRSYNTGELFF. As DNA, the CDR3 is TGTGCCAGTAGTTACGCCCCCGCGGGACGGTCCTATAACACCGGGGAGCTGTTTTTT. Filled out from reference TRBV19 and TRBJ2-2, the complete variable domain reads DGGITQSPKYLFRKEGQNVTLSCEQNLNHDAMYWYRQDPGQGLRLIYYSQIVNDFQKGDIAEGYSVSREKKESFPLTVTSAQKNPTAFYLCASSYAPAGRSYNTGELFFGEGSRLTVL.

The CDR3 region is CASSPGAGSGTEAFF. In DNA form, the CDR3 reads TGTGCCAGCAGCCCCGGGGCAGGTAGCGGCACTGAAGCTTTCTTT. This sequence joins TRBV6-5 and TRBJ1-1; tentative D call: TRBD1 (5 bases). Germline values: CDR1 MNHEY, CDR2 SVGAGI. CDR3 length: 15 residues. Trimming stripped 6 bases from V and 4 bases from J, with 18 bases between.

The gene calls are TRBV9 and TRBJ2-3; 9 nucleotides agree with TRBD2. V lost 0 bases, J lost 1 base, and 0 bases stayed unmatched. The germline CDR1 and CDR2 sequences are SGDLS and YYNGEE. The length of the CDR3 is 15 residues. The CDR3 loop reads CASSVGTSGTDTQYF. CDR3 DNA: TGTGCCAGCAGCGTAGGGACTAGCGGCACAGATACGCAGTATTTT.